Shown below are 18 T cell receptor beta chains from a single sample sequenced in a study of T cell responses to AZD1222 COVID-19 vaccine. The data were produced by immunoSEQ multiplex PCR, yet TCRdb's version contains in-frame clones alone and is incomplete. Of 120,000 or so clones listed, 80% to 90% were seen once; the top ten hold roughly 5.4%. This material consisted of peripheral blood, taken on day 0 of AZD1222 vaccination. The source is an adult in good health.

This chain links TRBV19 with TRBJ1-5; the D is unclear. CDR1 is LNHDA and CDR2 is SQIVND in the germline V gene (reference sequence). Deletions cut 5 bases from V and 5 bases from J, with 7 bases between. The CDR3 covers 12 residues. CDR3: CASSDQDQPQHF. In nucleotides, the CDR3 is TGTGCCAGTAGTGACCAGGATCAGCCCCAGCATTTT.

This chain links TRBV3-1 (or the pseudogene TRBV3-2) with TRBJ1-3, with 7 bases matching TRBD1. Per the germline V gene, CDR1 is LGHDT and CDR2 is YNNKEL (reference sequence). With 4 bases clipped from V and 0 bases from J, the junction kept 15 bases outside the gene matches. This CDR3 region has 19 residues. The CDR3 DNA reads TGTGCCAGCAGCCTCTCGTATGGTGGGACAGCAGACTCTGGAAACACCATATATTTT. This codes for CASSLSYGGTADSGNTIYF.

This clone was counted only a few times. The chain carries TRBV30 and TRBJ1-5, with D possibly matching TRBD1 (5 bases). This CDR3 spans 12 amino acids. V shed 2 bases and J shed 5 bases, with 7 bases lying between them. CDR1 is GTSNPN, CDR2 SVGIG, per germline (reference sequence). DNA of the CDR3: TGTGCCTGGAGTCAGGGCTATCAGCCCCAGCATTTT. Translation gives CAWSQGYQPQHF.

This clone came up once. The chain combines TRBV19 with TRBJ2-5; D assignment may be TRBD1 or TRBD2 (5 bases each). The V and J ends lost 6 bases and 2 bases respectively, with 22 bases between them. CDR1 and CDR2 (germline): LNHDA, SQIVND (reference sequence). The CDR3 sequence is 17 residues long. DNA of the CDR3: TGTGCCAGTAGGGGACGGAAGGGTCGAAATTTACAAGAGACCCAGTACTTC. It translates to CASRGRKGRNLQETQYF.

This chain uses TRBV7-9 with TRBJ1-4; D might be TRBD1 (5 bases). This CDR3 comprises 14 residues. The V end lost 5 bases, the J end lost 8 bases, and 15 bases lay between the germline ends. Germline V gene sequence: CDR1 SEHNR, CDR2 FQNEAQ (reference sequence). As DNA, the CDR3 is TGTGCCAGCAGCCGCGACAGTATCCGGGAAAAACTGTTTTTT. This sequence encodes CASSRDSIREKLFF. The variable domain in full, with the rest retrieved from reference TRBV7-9 and TRBJ1-4, is DTGVSQNPRHKITKRGQNVTFRCDPISEHNRLYWYRQTLGQGPEFLTYFQNEAQLEKSRLLSDRFSAERPKGSFSTLEIQRTEQGDSAMYLCASSRDSIREKLFFGSGTQLSVL.

The genes are TRBV7-6 and TRBJ2-1, with 8 bases fitting TRBD2. With V trimmed by 5 bases and J by 5 bases, 11 bases remained unmatched. Per germline, CDR1 SGHVS and CDR2 FNYEAQ. The length of the CDR3 is 16 residues. CDR3 DNA: TGTGCCAGCAGCCGGATGAGCGGGAGACCCAACAATGAGCAGTTCTTC. It translates to CASSRMSGRPNNEQFF.

This sequence joins TRBV7-8 and TRBJ2-7; possibly TRBD2 for D (6 bases). This CDR3 region has 17 residues. V was trimmed by 1 base and J by 1 base, leaving 17 bases between them. Germline V gene data show CDR1 as SGHVS and CDR2 as FQNEAQ. DNA of the CDR3: TGTGCCAGCAGCTTAGGCCCCTTCGGGAGCGGATCCTACGAGCAGTACTTC. Its translation is CASSLGPFGSGSYEQYF.

The V gene is TRBV3-1 (or the pseudogene TRBV3-2), the J gene TRBJ1-6; tentatively, D is TRBD1 (6 bases). CDR1 and CDR2 (germline): LGHDT, YNNKEL (reference sequence). The CDR3 has 15 residues. V lost 0 bases and J 11 bases, leaving 14 bases between the germline ends. CDR3: CASSQDEGGRTPLHF. CDR3 in DNA: TGTGCCAGCAGCCAAGATGAGGGGGGACGAACACCCCTCCACTTT.

The chain recombines TRBV29-1 with TRBJ1-1; no clear D gene. V was cut by 1 base and J by 1 base, with 7 bases left in between. CDR3 length: 13 amino acids. Germline V CDR1 and CDR2: SQVTM, ANQGSEA. CDR3 amino acids: CSVEGHPNTEAFF. The CDR3 region has the DNA TGCAGCGTTGAAGGGCATCCGAACACTGAAGCTTTCTTT.

The chain employs TRBV28 and TRBJ2-6, with TRBD2 as a possible D gene (5 bases). Trimming cost V 6 bases and J 0 bases, with 9 bases left between them. CDR3 length equals 15 residues. Germline V lookup: CDR1 MDHEN, CDR2 SYDVKM. The CDR3 nucleotides are TGTGCCAGCAGCTACGGGGACTCTGGGGCCAACGTCCTGACTTTC. As protein: CASSYGDSGANVLTF.

V usage is TRBV2 and J usage is TRBJ1-1; D not certain. Looked up from germline, CDR1 is SNHLY and CDR2 is FYNNEI. CDR3 size: 13 residues. V shed 7 bases and J shed 4 bases, with 13 bases lying between them. The DNA of the CDR3 is TGTGCCAGCAAGGTTACCGAAAGCACTGAAGCTTTCTTT. Amino acids: CASKVTESTEAFF.

The chain uses TRBV7-2 and TRBJ1-5, with D unclear. CDR1 and CDR2 (germline): SGHTA, FQGNSA. The CDR3 spans 14 residues. Trimming cost V 5 bases and J 4 bases, with 12 bases left between them. CDR3 nucleotides: TGTGCCAGCAGCCTCCGACGGGGAAATCAGCCCCAGCATTTT. This encodes CASSLRRGNQPQHF.

The chain uses TRBV7-2 and TRBJ1-2, with 9 bases lining up with TRBD1. Trimming took 5 bases from V and 3 from J; bases not matched to a gene: 1. This CDR3 region has 13 residues. The germline V gene encodes CDR1 SGHTA and CDR2 FQGNSA. The CDR3 sequence: CASSGQGHYGYTF. CDR3 bases: TGTGCCAGCAGCGGACAGGGGCACTATGGCTACACCTTC.

The chain couples TRBV3-1 (or the pseudogene TRBV3-2) to TRBJ1-1, with D possibly matching TRBD1 (5 bases). The CDR3 has 15 residues. The ends were cut back, 0 bases at V and 11 bases at J, with 19 bases in the middle. Per germline, CDR1 LGHDT and CDR2 YNNKEL (reference sequence). CDR3 protein: CASSQDYRSYRTAFF. CDR3 nucleotides: TGTGCCAGCAGCCAAGATTATCGCTCTTACAGGACCGCTTTCTTT.

The gene calls are TRBV11-2 and TRBJ2-3; D is unclear. Trimming stripped 2 bases from V and 0 bases from J, with 12 bases between. The germline gives CDR1 SGHAT, CDR2 FQNNGV. This CDR3 is 16 amino acids long. The CDR3 sequence is CASSLLSGTSTDTQYF. As DNA, the CDR3 is TGTGCCAGCAGCTTACTATCCGGAACTAGCACAGATACGCAGTATTTT. The full variable domain, its missing parts supplied by reference TRBV11-2 and TRBJ2-3, is EAGVAQSPRYKIIEKRQSVAFWCNPISGHATLYWYQQILGQGPKLLIQFQNNGVVDDSQLPKDRFSAERLKGVDSTLKIQPAKLEDSAVYLCASSLLSGTSTDTQYFGPGTRLTVL.

This chain uses TRBV11-2 with TRBJ2-7; the match to TRBD1 covers 8 bases. The CDR3 covers 14 residues. The germline V gene encodes CDR1 SGHAT and CDR2 FQNNGV. Germline trimming cut 1 base from V and 7 bases from J; bases unmatched to any gene: 6. CDR3 sequence: CASSLVDRVSEQYF. The CDR3 bases are TGTGCCAGCAGCTTAGTGGACAGGGTTTCAGAGCAGTACTTC.

The table lists this clone with many counts. The chain recombines TRBV4-2 with TRBJ2-6, with D hard to call. Germline V gene lookup returns CDR1 LGHNA and CDR2 YNFKEQ. V gave up 0 bases and J gave up 0 bases, with 6 bases separating them. The CDR3 has 16 amino acids. In DNA form, the CDR3 reads TGTGCCAGCAGCCAAGAGGATGTCTCTGGGGCCAACGTCCTGACTTTC. This codes for CASSQEDVSGANVLTF.

The V call is TRBV7-8, the J call TRBJ1-5; no reliable D call. CDR1 is SGHVS and CDR2 is FQNEAQ in the germline V gene. The V gene lost 1 base and the J gene lost 4 bases, with 5 bases spanning the gap. The CDR3 is 13 residues long. The CDR3 DNA sequence: TGTGCCAGCAGCTTAGGGGAAAATCAGCCCCAGCATTTT. It codes for CASSLGENQPQHF.